What follows are 30 T cell receptor beta chains derived from one specimen sequenced in a study of CD8+CD57+ T cells in acquired aplastic anemia. Sequencing was done on patients that had shown CD8+CD57+ cell expansion by flow cytometry. For CDR3 and TCR beta VDJ profiling, genomic DNA was the template used. In TCRdb, the reads were re-called with MiXCR into one record per CDR3 protein. Of about half a million distinct CDR3 sequences listed, approximately 32% are singletons. The sequenced material came from sorted CD4+, CD8+, or CD8+CD57+ T cells (not recorded which) from PBMCs. These receptors came from a human donor with aplastic anemia.

This clonotype came up many times. The chain recombines TRBV20-1 with TRBJ2-2, with D perhaps TRBD1 or TRBD2 (5 bases each). V lost 3 bases and J lost 7, with 12 bases in between. The CDR3 runs 13 residues. CDR1 and CDR2 from the germline V gene are DFQATT and SNEGSKA (reference sequence). The CDR3 protein is CSASGAGSGELFF. CDR3 DNA sequence: TGCAGTGCTAGTGGGGCGGGTAGCGGGGAGCTGTTTTTT.

V usage is TRBV7-9 and J usage is TRBJ2-7; D is ambiguous. Germline-derived CDR1 and CDR2 are SEHNR and FQNEAQ (reference sequence). The CDR3 loop spans 12 amino acids. Trimming took off 5 bases at V and 5 bases at J, with 10 bases between the two ends. The CDR3 sequence is CASSKRLNEQYF. DNA for the CDR3: TGTGCCAGCAGCAAACGGTTAAACGAGCAGTACTTC.

The chain uses TRBV6-1 and TRBJ2-5; tentatively, D is TRBD2 (5 bases). The CDR3 is 14 residues long. V dropped 6 bases and J dropped 5 bases, with 16 bases sitting between them. In germline, CDR1 is MNHNS, CDR2 SASEGT. The CDR3 DNA sequence: TGTGCCAGCAGATCCCGGGCCACGGGGGAGACCCAGTACTTC. This encodes CASRSRATGETQYF.

In its sample, this clonotype was seen many times. The V call is TRBV29-1, the J call TRBJ2-5; perhaps TRBD1 as D (6 bases). The germline CDR1 and CDR2 sequences are SQVTM and ANQGSEA. V was trimmed by 5 bases and J by 1 base, leaving 8 bases between them. This CDR3 has 12 residues. The CDR3 DNA is TGCAGCGTTCAGGGGCCCCAAGAGACCCAGTACTTC. Translating it yields CSVQGPQETQYF. The variable domain in full, completed from reference TRBV29-1 and TRBJ2-5, reads SAVISQKPSRDICQRGTSLTIQCQVDSQVTMMFWYRQQPGQSLTLIATANQGSEATYESGFVIDKFPISRPNLTFSTLTVSNMSPEDSSIYLCSVQGPQETQYFGPGTRLLVL.

This rearrangement joins TRBV20-1 to TRBJ2-1; TRBD2 matches 14 bases. The ends lost 5 bases at V and 4 bases at J; junction bases unmatched: 7. Germline assignment: CDR1 DFQATT and CDR2 SNEGSKA (reference sequence). The CDR3 runs 16 residues. DNA for the CDR3: TGCAGTGCTCTAACCGGGACTAGCGGGGGTTACAATGAGCAGTTCTTC. It translates to CSALTGTSGGYNEQFF.

The V and J genes are TRBV11-2 and TRBJ2-3, with 9 bases aligning to TRBD2. Germline trimming cut 5 bases from V and 4 bases from J; bases unmatched to any gene: 7. Germline lookup yields CDR1 SGHAT and CDR2 FQNNGV. This CDR3 spans 15 amino acids. The CDR3 nucleotides read TGTGCCAGCAGCCCCGCGGGGGGGCGGGCAGATACGCAGTATTTT. Translating gives CASSPAGGRADTQYF.

The chain joins TRBV20-1 to TRBJ1-5; D is unclear. V was trimmed by 3 bases and J by 0 bases, leaving 15 bases between them. Germline assignment: CDR1 DFQATT and CDR2 SNEGSKA (reference sequence). The CDR3 sequence is 16 residues long. The CDR3 loop is CSAREPVRYSNQPQHF. CDR3 nucleotide sequence: TGCAGTGCTAGGGAACCCGTCCGTTATAGCAATCAGCCCCAGCATTTT.

This clonotype was counted many times. This chain links TRBV7-9 with TRBJ1-2, with a tentative D call TRBD1 (6 bases). The V and J ends lost 1 base and 3 bases respectively, with 12 bases between them. Germline V gene data show CDR1 as SEHNR and CDR2 as FQNEAQ (reference sequence). The CDR3 extends over 15 amino acids. The CDR3 reads CASSLGQGMDYGYTF. The CDR3 nucleotides are TGTGCCAGCAGCTTAGGTCAGGGGATGGACTATGGCTACACCTTC.

The chain couples TRBV29-1 to TRBJ1-2, with 7 bases matching TRBD1. Germline CDR1 reads SQVTM; CDR2 reads ANQGSEA. This CDR3 spans 13 amino acids. V shed 6 bases and J 2 bases; nucleotides not matched to a gene: 6. CDR3 sequence reads: CSVTSTGNYGYTF. The CDR3 DNA sequence: TGCAGCGTCACGTCGACAGGGAACTATGGCTACACCTTC.

This clonotype was detected only a few times. CDR3 residues: CSASRPREGEKLFF. The CDR3 bases are TGCAGTGCTAGTCGTCCAAGGGAGGGCGAAAAACTGTTTTTT. This sequence joins TRBV20-1 and TRBJ1-4, with unresolved D. The CDR3 is 14 residues long. Germline CDR1 DFQATT, CDR2 SNEGSKA (reference sequence). V lost 3 bases and J 8 bases, leaving 16 bases between the germline ends.

This clonotype was seen only a few times. The J gene is TRBJ1-2, the V gene TRBV12-3 or TRBV12-4, with 9 nucleotides matching TRBD1. The CDR3 runs to 14 residues. Trimming removed 7 bases from V and 7 bases from J; junction bases left unmatched: 10. CDR3 sequence reads: CASIKTGGKGGYTF. CDR3 DNA sequence: TGTGCCAGCATAAAAACAGGGGGCAAAGGTGGCTACACCTTC.

This clonotype was picked up a small number of times. The chain recombines TRBV5-1 with TRBJ1-1; TRBD1 matches at 9 bases. The trim removed 4 bases at V and 4 bases at J, leaving 8 bases unmatched. Germline V gives CDR1 SGHRS, CDR2 YFSETQ. The CDR3 is made up of 15 amino acids. CDR3 region: CASSLTSTGGTEAFF. The CDR3 region has the DNA TGCGCCAGCAGCCTCACCTCGACAGGGGGCACTGAAGCTTTCTTT.

This clonotype was found many times. The chain recombines TRBV24-1 with TRBJ2-1; 10 nucleotides match TRBD2. The CDR3 runs to 17 residues. Losses at the gene ends were 3 bases for V and 3 bases for J; bases not matched to a gene: 7. Germline lookup yields CDR1 KGHDR and CDR2 SFDVKD. Written as DNA, the CDR3 is TGTGCCACCAGTGATGCTAGCGGGAGAGGGGGCTACAATGAGCAGTTCTTC. Protein product: CATSDASGRGGYNEQFF.

The CDR3 DNA sequence: TGTGCCAGCAGTTACAAGGGGGATTATAGCAATCAGCCCCAGCATTTT. This encodes CASSYKGDYSNQPQHF. The chain combines TRBV6-5 with TRBJ1-5; weak D call: TRBD1 (6 bases). The CDR3 consists of 16 residues. V was clipped by 2 bases and J by 0 bases, with 11 bases between them. Germline CDR1 MNHEY, CDR2 SVGAGI.

This clonotype was seen a few times. The genes are TRBV19 and TRBJ1-2; 8 bases align to TRBD1. J gave up 6 bases and V 3 bases, and 6 bases lay outside the gene matches. Germline V CDR1 and CDR2: LNHDA, SQIVND (reference sequence). This CDR3 contains 14 residues. The CDR3 coding sequence is TGTGCCAGTAGTATCCAGGGGGCCACCCATGGCTACACCTTC. It is translated as CASSIQGATHGYTF.

The chain carries TRBV25-1 and TRBJ2-7, with TRBD1 matching 7 bases. Per the germline V gene, CDR1 is MGHDK and CDR2 is SYGVNS. This CDR3 comprises 14 residues. Trimming took 8 bases from V and 3 from J; bases not matched to a gene: 10. For the CDR3, the DNA is TGTGCCAGCTCACCAGGGGGACAAATCTACGAGCAGTACTTC. Encoded protein: CASSPGGQIYEQYF.

This clonotype was observed a handful of times. The rearrangement joins TRBV11-2 to TRBJ2-4; perhaps TRBD1 as D (6 bases). CDR3 length equals 14 residues. The V and J ends lost 0 bases and 7 bases respectively, with 10 bases between them. Looked up from germline, CDR1 is SGHAT and CDR2 is FQNNGV. CDR3 in amino acids: CASSLDAQGNIQYF. CDR3 sequence (DNA): TGTGCCAGCAGCTTAGACGCGCAGGGGAACATTCAGTACTTC.

This clonotype was found a few times. The V call is TRBV29-1, the J call TRBJ2-2; 13 bases align to TRBD2. This CDR3 contains 15 residues. V shed 7 bases, J shed 5 bases, and the junction held 7 bases outside the gene matches. Germline-derived CDR1 and CDR2 are SQVTM and ANQGSEA. The DNA for the CDR3 is TGCAGCGCCGGGCGGACTAGCGGGGGAACCGGGGAGCTGTTTTTT. Translating gives CSAGRTSGGTGELFF.

The chain combines TRBV12-3 or TRBV12-4 with TRBJ2-2, with TRBD1 matching over 8 bases. V lost 3 bases, J lost 7 bases, and 4 bases stayed unmatched. This CDR3 is 14 amino acids long. The CDR3 sequence: CASSFRQGSGELFF. The DNA of the CDR3 is TGTGCCAGCAGTTTTCGACAGGGGAGCGGGGAGCTGTTTTTT.

The V and J genes are TRBV6-1 and TRBJ2-2; TRBD1 matches 7 bases. This CDR3 comprises 14 residues. From germline, CDR1 is MNHNS and CDR2 SASEGT. V trimming: 6 bases; J trimming: 5 bases; junction bases outside the gene matches: 6. The CDR3 region has the DNA TGTGCCAGCAGACCGACAGGGCGAACCGGGGAGCTGTTTTTT. This codes for CASRPTGRTGELFF.

Turning to this clonotype: One end of the junction fails to match germline, which may point to a read error. In nucleotides, the CDR3 is TGTGCCGGCAGACGAGGGAGTTACAATGAGCAGTTCTTC. As protein: CAGRRGSYNEQFF. The chain has TRBV7-2 and TRBJ2-1; tentatively, D is TRBD2 (5 bases). The CDR3 consists of 13 residues. Germline loops: CDR1 SGHTA, CDR2 FQGNSA.

Concerning this clonotype itself: A single base separates this from a much larger clone, so it may be a read error. The V and J genes are TRBV5-8 and TRBJ2-7, with D possibly TRBD2 on 5 matching bases. Germline V lookup: CDR1 SGHTS, CDR2 YDEGEE. This CDR3 has 14 amino acids. The CDR3 DNA sequence: TGTGCCGGCAGCTTGGCGGGTCGACGGTACGAGCAGTACTTC. Translated: CAGSLAGRRYEQYF.

This clonotype was seen a handful of times. This CDR3 reads CASSQDNGQGGEKLFF. The CDR3 coding sequence is TGTGCCAGCAGCCAAGACAATGGGCAGGGAGGTGAAAAACTGTTTTTT. The genes are TRBV4-2 and TRBJ1-4; D perhaps matches TRBD1 (5 bases). V dropped 0 bases and J dropped 7 bases, with 15 bases sitting between them. CDR1 and CDR2 (germline): LGHNA, YNFKEQ. This CDR3 has 16 residues.

This chain joins TRBV12-3 or TRBV12-4 and TRBJ1-1, with D hard to call. The V and J ends lost 6 bases and 4 bases respectively, with 9 bases between them. This CDR3 comprises 12 residues. The CDR3 region is CASRRGSTEAFF. CDR3 nucleotide sequence: TGTGCCAGCAGGAGAGGGTCCACTGAAGCTTTCTTT.

The chain joins TRBV20-1 to TRBJ2-3; 7 nucleotides agree with TRBD1. Germline loops: CDR1 DFQATT, CDR2 SNEGSKA (reference sequence). This CDR3 comprises 14 residues. V was clipped by 3 bases and J by 0 bases; unmatched bases: 3. The CDR3 DNA reads TGCAGTGCTAGCCGGGACAGAAGCACAGATACGCAGTATTTT. Amino acid sequence: CSASRDRSTDTQYF.

This clonotype was seen at least ten times. V gene TRBV9 combines with J gene TRBJ1-2; possibly TRBD1 for D (5 bases). This CDR3 region has 14 residues. The germline V gene encodes CDR1 SGDLS and CDR2 YYNGEE. V lost 4 bases, J lost 3 bases, and 13 bases lay in between. Here the CDR3 DNA reads TGTGCCAGCAGCCCGAAACCGACAGACTATGGCTACACCTTC. This translates into CASSPKPTDYGYTF. The variable domain in full, completed from reference TRBV9 and TRBJ1-2, reads DSGVTQTPKHLITATGQRVTLRCSPRSGDLSVYWYQQSLDQGLQFLIQYYNGEERAKGNILERFSAQQFPDLHSELNLSSLELGDSALYFCASSPKPTDYGYTFGSGTRLTVV.

This sequence joins TRBV9 and TRBJ2-5; no reliable D call. In germline, CDR1 is SGDLS, CDR2 YYNGEE. CDR3 length: 14 amino acids. Trimming took off 0 bases at V and 2 bases at J, with 8 bases between the two ends. The CDR3 DNA reads TGTGCCAGCAGCGTAGAATCCGGGCAAGAGACCCAGTACTTC. It codes for CASSVESGQETQYF.

With regard to this clonotype: The missing conserved phenylalanine or tryptophan at the end of this CDR3 makes a read error likely. The DNA is left out, because the CDR3 cannot be placed on it with certainty; the CDR3 is given as TCRdb lists it. This chain links TRBV7-9 with TRBJ1-1. The CDR3 is 8 residues long, counting both termini. Germline CDR1 and CDR2: SEHNR and FQNEAQ (reference sequence). The CDR3 region is CASSLGPP.

There are many counts of this clonotype. The chain uses TRBV10-3 and TRBJ2-7; 7 bases map to TRBD1. There are 14 residues in the CDR3. V was clipped by 8 bases and J by 0 bases; unmatched bases: 7. Germline CDR1 reads ENHRY; CDR2 reads SYGVKD. The CDR3 loop is CAIGPGQSSYEQYF. The CDR3 region has the DNA TGTGCCATCGGTCCGGGACAGAGCTCCTACGAGCAGTACTTC.

Comment on this clonotype: Since the CDR3 does not end with the conserved phenylalanine or tryptophan, this likely comes from a read error. V is TRBV6-1 and J is TRBJ1-5, with D possibly TRBD1 on 6 matching bases. The CDR3 totals 18 residues. V dropped 4 bases and J dropped 0 bases, with 19 bases sitting between them. Germline V gene lookup returns CDR1 MNHNS and CDR2 SASEGT. The CDR3 is CASSARLRGADSNQPQHL. In DNA form, the CDR3 reads TGTGCCAGCAGTGCCCGTCTTCGGGGGGCGGATAGCAATCAGCCCCAGCATCTT.